Listed below are T cell receptor beta chains from one sample, sequenced in a study of T cell repertoires in cytomegalovirus infection. MiXCR was run by TCRdb on the reads, yielding one entry per CDR3 protein. The sample consists of a few hundred thousand distinct CDR3 sequences, 15% to 20% of them appearing once. The sequenced sample consisted of PBMCs. These receptor sequences come from a human donor in good health (CMV status not recorded). Some clones in this sample may be carry-over from other donors' samples. Each CDR3 is given without its conserved first and last residue. Fields, in order: CDR3 protein, J gene, V gene, clone size. Clone sizes are given selectively: once, few, many, or a class where the clone is expanded.

ASSFRGANTGELF	TRBJ2-2	TRBV27	-
ASSLQGSGELF	TRBJ2-2	TRBV5-1	-
SVRKQGSYGYT	TRBJ1-2	TRBV29-1	-
ASSYYATNEKLF	TRBJ1-4	TRBV6-6	-
ASSLRDSYYGYT	TRBJ1-2	TRBV28	-
ASSLYGFRGAGRDEQF	TRBJ2-1	TRBV28	-
ASSSSTSTDTQY	TRBJ2-3	TRBV7-2	many
ASSLGGVHNEQF	TRBJ2-1	TRBV7-2	many
ASSGVETQY	TRBJ2-5	TRBV19	few
ASSFNPIYEQY	TRBJ2-7	TRBV28	-
ASSYSMDLGNTQY	TRBJ2-3	TRBV6-5	once
ASRGKGTWTEAF	TRBJ1-1	TRBV2	few
SARDSVTGGNEQF	TRBJ2-1	TRBV20-1	-
SARARTGEDTEAF	TRBJ1-1	TRBV20-1	few
ASSLGTSGTDTQY	TRBJ2-3	TRBV4-1	many
SARDYTAGNTGELF	TRBJ2-2	TRBV20-1	-
ASSKDRGYGYT	TRBJ1-2	TRBV12-3/TRBV12-4	few
ASSLGVGAGANVLT	TRBJ2-6	TRBV28	many
ASSQSQNSPLH	TRBJ1-6	TRBV4-1	-
ASSLSQWASSGANVLT	TRBJ2-6	TRBV7-9	many
ATQGTGNQPQH	TRBJ1-5	TRBV6-6	many
ASSLLAGEQY	TRBJ2-7	TRBV7-2	many
SAPDSETYGYT	TRBJ1-2	TRBV20-1	-
ASSVSGQPLNTEAF	TRBJ1-1	TRBV9	few
ASSSEFQPQH	TRBJ1-5	TRBV7-9	many
ASTLGGDSWGYT	TRBJ1-2	TRBV5-6	-
ASSPPRDQPQH	TRBJ1-5	TRBV6-2/TRBV6-3	many
ASSEMKSGGYT	TRBJ1-2	TRBV2	-
ASSRGLQETQY	TRBJ2-5	TRBV4-2	-
ASSPGTGYNEQF	TRBJ2-1	TRBV7-2	many
ASSDKTALSGYT	TRBJ1-2	TRBV25-1	-
ASNPSGATDTQY	TRBJ2-3	TRBV7-2	many
ASSLGQGVGETQY	TRBJ2-5	TRBV19	many
ASSQLGGTTSTDTQY	TRBJ2-3	TRBV14	-